This T cell receptor beta chain stems from a study of T cell responses to AZD1222 COVID-19 vaccine. Whole-study findings and limits: Reports say nearly half of spike-specific TCRs go after unmutated variant regions.

CDR3 size: 14 residues. J gave up 3 bases and V 5 bases, and 7 bases lay outside the gene matches. Per germline, CDR1 MGHDK and CDR2 SYGVNS. Remarks on this clone: Its antigen is currently unknown.

Sequenced by immunoSEQ multiplex PCR; TCRdb stores in-frame clones only, minus some. The repertoire holds roughly 93,000 clones, with just under 90% as singletons. Sequenced here: peripheral blood, sampled on day 0 of MenACWY control vaccination. The clonotype originates from an adult in good health. The chain carries TRBV25-1 and TRBJ2-7; 7 bases line up with TRBD1. The CDR3 DNA reads TGTGCCAGCAGTCGAAAGGGGGCTCTCTACGAGCAGTACTTC. Protein product: CASSRKGALYEQYF.